These 24 T cell receptor beta chains share one sample of origin, sequenced in a study of blood T cell repertoires in COVID-19. Libraries were prepared by immunoSEQ multiplex PCR; TCRdb keeps only in-frame clonotypes and omits some of them. Seen here are 200,000 to 250,000 clones, almost 90% observed once, and the top ten hold around 15%. Sequenced input: PBMCs or T cells enriched from blood (not recorded which). Receptors originate from a man aged 25 to 40 who had been exposed to COVID-19.

The rearrangement links TRBV5-5 to TRBJ2-5; D is unclear. Trimming stripped 2 bases from V and 1 base from J, with 6 bases between. Germline-derived CDR1 and CDR2 are SGHKS and YYEKEE (reference sequence). CDR3 length: 13 residues. The CDR3 DNA reads as TGTGCCAGCAGCTTTCGAGCCCAAGAGACCCAGTACTTC. It is translated as CASSFRAQETQYF. Drawing the rest from reference TRBV5-5 and TRBJ2-5, the complete variable domain is DAGVTQSPTHLIKTRGQQVTLRCSPISGHKSVSWYQQVLGQGPQFIFQYYEKEERGRGNFPDRFSARQFPNYSSELNVNALLLGDSALYLCASSFRAQETQYFGPGTRLLVL.

The rearrangement joins TRBV30 to TRBJ2-7; D is tentatively TRBD1 or TRBD2 (7 bases each). This CDR3 comprises 12 residues. Germline assignment: CDR1 GTSNPN and CDR2 SVGIG (reference sequence). Trimming left V 5 bases short and J 5 bases short, with 13 bases between. CDR3 loop: CAWGRGRNEQYF. In nucleotides, the CDR3 is TGTGCCTGGGGGAGGGGGCGGAACGAGCAGTACTTC.

J is TRBJ2-6 and V is TRBV19; tentative D call: TRBD1 (5 bases). Trimming shortened V by 2 bases and J by 7 bases, and 18 bases separated the two germline ends. The CDR3 contains 17 residues. Germline V lookup: CDR1 LNHDA, CDR2 SQIVND (reference sequence). The CDR3 DNA is TGTGCCAGTAGTATAAGACAGATCTTCCTCTTTGCCAACGTCCTGACTTTC. It translates to CASSIRQIFLFANVLTF. Supplemented by reference TRBV19 and TRBJ2-6, the full variable domain reads DGGITQSPKYLFRKEGQNVTLSCEQNLNHDAMYWYRQDPGQGLRLIYYSQIVNDFQKGDIAEGYSVSREKKESFPLTVTSAQKNPTAFYLCASSIRQIFLFANVLTFGAGSRLTVL.

The chain employs TRBV24-1 and TRBJ2-1, with 9 positions matching TRBD1. Germline V gene lookup returns CDR1 KGHDR and CDR2 SFDVKD. CDR3 length: 15 residues. J was trimmed by 5 bases and V by 4 bases; bases with no gene match: 5. As DNA, the CDR3 is TGTGCCACCAGTGACCGGACAGGGGCGGACAATGAGCAGTTCTTC. It translates to CATSDRTGADNEQFF.

The gene calls are TRBV2 and TRBJ1-1; D uncertain. This CDR3 is 13 amino acids long. V was clipped by 4 bases and J by 5 bases, with 11 bases between them. The germline CDR1 and CDR2 sequences are SNHLY and FYNNEI. The CDR3 nucleotides read TGTGCCAGCAGTGGCTGGGGAGGGACTGAAGCTTTCTTT. It yields the protein CASSGWGGTEAFF. Combining the CDR3 with reference TRBV2 and TRBJ1-1 gives the whole variable domain EPEVTQTPSHQVTQMGQEVILRCVPISNHLYFYWYRQILGQKVEFLVSFYNNEISEKSEIFDDQFSVERPDGSNFTLKIRSTKLEDSAMYFCASSGWGGTEAFFGQGTRLTVV.

This clone came up a few times. The chain employs TRBV13 and TRBJ2-2; TRBD2 aligns across 10 bases. Germline V gene lookup returns CDR1 PRHDT and CDR2 FYEKMQ (reference sequence). The ends lost 4 bases at V and 5 bases at J; junction bases unmatched: 19. The CDR3 has 20 residues. The CDR3 DNA reads as TGTGCCAGCAGCTCGGGGGGACTAGCGAACCTAGGGCCGATTACCGGGGAGCTGTTTTTT. Translation: CASSSGGLANLGPITGELFF.

The CDR3 coding sequence is TGCGCCAGCAGCCCCGGGAGACGGGACGGAGGCCACTCTGGGGCCAACGTCCTGACTTTC. Translation: CASSPGRRDGGHSGANVLTF. The V call is TRBV5-1, the J call TRBJ2-6, with D tentatively TRBD2 (6 bases). Germline V lookup: CDR1 SGHRS, CDR2 YFSETQ. Trimming cost V 4 bases and J 0 bases, with 23 bases left between them. The length of the CDR3 is 20 residues. Drawing the rest from reference TRBV5-1 and TRBJ2-6, the complete variable domain is KAGVTQTPRYLIKTRGQQVTLSCSPISGHRSVSWYQQTPGQGLQFLFEYFSETQRNKGNFPGRFSGRQFSNSRSEMNVSTLELGDSALYLCASSPGRRDGGHSGANVLTFGAGSRLTVL.

The chain is built from TRBV5-5 and TRBJ2-6; maybe TRBD1 (6 bases). V dropped 4 bases and J dropped 2 bases, with 7 bases sitting between them. The CDR3 has 14 residues. Germline CDR1 and CDR2: SGHKS and YYEKEE (reference sequence). CDR3: CASSHRAGANVLTF. The DNA for the CDR3 is TGTGCCAGCAGCCACAGGGCTGGGGCCAACGTCCTGACTTTC.

The chain carries TRBV19 and TRBJ2-7; TRBD1 agrees at 11 bases. This CDR3 has 19 residues. Losses at the gene ends were 4 bases for V and 8 bases for J; bases not matched to a gene: 22. The V gene's germline CDR1 is LNHDA and CDR2 SQIVND (reference sequence). The CDR3 here is CASSTGGTGGMLASTQQYF. DNA of the CDR3: TGTGCCAGTAGTACCGGGGGGACAGGGGGAATGCTTGCCAGTACCCAGCAGTACTTC.

A few counts support this clone. The chain carries TRBV19 and TRBJ2-1; 7 bases are a match to TRBD1. CDR1 and CDR2 from the germline V gene are LNHDA and SQIVND (reference sequence). The trim removed 7 bases at V and 8 bases at J, leaving 8 bases unmatched. The CDR3 runs 13 residues. The CDR3 DNA follows: TGTGCCAGTACCCCGACAGGGAGACATGAGCAGTTCTTC. Encoded protein: CASTPTGRHEQFF.

The V gene is TRBV4-2, the J gene TRBJ2-7; the D gene is possibly TRBD2 (5 bases). Germline-derived CDR1 and CDR2 are LGHNA and YNFKEQ. The V gene lost 3 bases and the J gene lost 5 bases, with 17 bases spanning the gap. CDR3 length: 15 amino acids. CDR3 amino acids: CASSQPDAGPNEQYF. CDR3 sequence (DNA): TGTGCCAGCAGCCAGCCCGACGCGGGCCCAAACGAGCAGTACTTC.

The rearrangement joins TRBV10-1 to TRBJ2-2, with a tentative D call TRBD2 (5 bases). This CDR3 has 13 residues. The germline V and J ends were trimmed by 4 bases and 4 bases, with 7 bases remaining between them. Germline CDR1 reads WNHNN; CDR2 reads SYGVQD (reference sequence). DNA of the CDR3: TGCGCCAGCAGTGCGAGCGGCACCGGGGAGCTGTTTTTT. Translating it yields CASSASGTGELFF.

V is TRBV6-5 and J is TRBJ1-4; no firm D call. The CDR3 contains 12 residues. Trimming shortened V by 6 bases and J by 4 bases, and 6 bases separated the two germline ends. Germline values: CDR1 MNHEY, CDR2 SVGAGI. The CDR3 nucleotides are TGTGCCAGCAGCTCTATTAATGAAAAACTGTTTTTT. This translates into CASSSINEKLFF.

The table lists this clone with a count of one. The V and J genes are TRBV5-6 and TRBJ2-7, with D maybe TRBD1 (6 bases). This CDR3 has 15 amino acids. Germline V lookup: CDR1 SGHDT, CDR2 YYEEEE. V was pared by 4 bases and J by 2 bases, with 16 bases between. The CDR3 coding sequence is TGTGCCAGCAGCGAATCCCCGAGGGGGACCTACGAGCAGTACTTC. It yields the protein CASSESPRGTYEQYF.

The V call is TRBV27, the J call TRBJ1-2, with unresolved D. The germline V gene has CDR1 MNHEY and CDR2 SMNVEV (reference sequence). V was pared by 4 bases and J by 3 bases, with 9 bases between. CDR3 length: 13 amino acids. CDR3 DNA: TGTGCCAGCAGTTCGAGGCCTGACTATGGCTACACCTTC. Encoded protein: CASSSRPDYGYTF.

The CDR3 DNA is TGCGCCAGCAGCCAAGTAAGGGGGCATGCGTTGGGTACTGAAGCTTTCTTT. Its protein product is CASSQVRGHALGTEAFF. The chain carries TRBV4-3 and TRBJ1-1; the match to TRBD1 covers 7 bases. Trimming at V came to 1 base and at J to 5 bases, leaving 13 bases not matched to a gene. Germline values: CDR1 LGHNA, CDR2 YSLEER. The CDR3 spans 17 residues.

The chain recombines TRBV6-5 with TRBJ2-5, with TRBD1 matching over 7 bases. The CDR3 consists of 14 residues. J was trimmed by 2 bases and V by 6 bases; bases with no gene match: 6. CDR1 and CDR2 from the germline V gene are MNHEY and SVGAGI. The CDR3 region is CASRPQGSQETQYF. CDR3 coding DNA: TGTGCCAGCAGACCACAGGGGTCACAAGAGACCCAGTACTTC.

This chain uses TRBV19 with TRBJ1-3; 7 nucleotides line up with TRBD1. Germline V gene data show CDR1 as LNHDA and CDR2 as SQIVND (reference sequence). There are 14 residues in the CDR3. J was trimmed by 4 bases and V by 6 bases; bases with no gene match: 6. The CDR3 is CASSKTGSGNTIYF. For the CDR3, the DNA is TGTGCCAGTAGCAAGACAGGGAGCGGAAACACCATATATTTT.

This clone is a singleton in its sample. The J gene is TRBJ1-1, the V gene TRBV7-9; D is unclear. CDR1 is SEHNR, CDR2 FQNEAQ, per germline (reference sequence). The germline V and J ends were trimmed by 3 bases and 5 bases, with 13 bases remaining between them. The CDR3 extends over 14 amino acids. CDR3 loop: CASSFGYSGTEAFF. Here the CDR3 DNA reads TGTGCCAGCAGCTTTGGCTATTCGGGGACTGAAGCTTTCTTT.

This rearrangement joins TRBV3-1 (or the pseudogene TRBV3-2) to TRBJ1-3; D is ambiguous. Germline CDR1 and CDR2: LGHDT and YNNKEL (reference sequence). The V end was cut by 1 base, the J end by 0 bases, with 10 bases between. The CDR3 is made up of 16 amino acids. CDR3 coding DNA: TGTGCCAGCAGCCAAGCCTACAGACCCTCTGGAAACACCATATATTTT. Its protein product is CASSQAYRPSGNTIYF.

The rearrangement links TRBV3-1 (or the pseudogene TRBV3-2) to TRBJ1-6; 10 bases map to TRBD1. V was pared by 6 bases and J by 10 bases, with 9 bases of the junction left unmatched. Germline CDR1 reads LGHDT; CDR2 reads YNNKEL (reference sequence). This CDR3 is 15 amino acids long. CDR3 DNA sequence: TGTGCCAGCAGTCCCACGACAGGGGGCAGATCACCCCTCCACTTT. Its protein is CASSPTTGGRSPLHF.

V and J are TRBV6-5 and TRBJ2-1; 7 nucleotides agree with TRBD1. The CDR3 sequence is 12 residues long. CDR1 and CDR2 from the germline V gene are MNHEY and SVGAGI. Germline trimming cut 2 bases from V and 9 bases from J; bases unmatched to any gene: 1. For the CDR3, the DNA is TGTGCCAGCAGTTACGACAGGGTTGAGCAGTTCTTC. It translates to CASSYDRVEQFF.

The V gene is TRBV10-3, the J gene TRBJ2-5; possible D gene TRBD1, 6 bases. Germline values: CDR1 ENHRY, CDR2 SYGVKD. Between the trimmed V and J ends, which lost 8 bases and 4 bases, there was a span of 14 bases. This CDR3 is built from 13 residues. The CDR3 nucleotides are TGTGCCATCGGGGAGACAGGAGGAGAGACCCAGTACTTC. Residues: CAIGETGGETQYF.

This chain uses TRBV7-9 with TRBJ2-1, with unresolved D. This CDR3 comprises 15 residues. Trimming removed 5 bases at V and 3 bases at J, with 14 bases between. Germline values: CDR1 SEHNR, CDR2 FQNEAQ (reference sequence). CDR3 bases: TGTGCCAGCAGCCACCAGGTCCTCGGCTACAATGAGCAGTTCTTC. It encodes CASSHQVLGYNEQFF.